This TCR beta chain is drawn from a study of T-cell memory formation after mild COVID-19. Background on the study: TCR clusters were largely donor specific.

This clonotype turned up a few times. TCR alpha and TCR beta cDNA libraries carrying sample barcodes and UMIs came from 5'RACE with constant-segment primers. In TCRdb, the 5' RACE reads were re-called with MiXCR into one record per CDR3 protein. The sample records around 310,000 distinct CDR3 sequences, around an eighth being singletons. The sample was PBMCs or a T cell subset sorted from them (not recorded which). This clonotype was sampled from a man younger than 30 who had mild COVID-19 (a few samples of this study predate the infection). Cell type and time point are not known.

The CDR3 loop is CATSDGLRGKNEQFF. The DNA for the CDR3 is TGTGCCACCAGTGATGGGTTAAGGGGCAAAAATGAGCAGTTCTTC. The V call is TRBV24-1, the J call TRBJ2-1; D might be TRBD1 (5 bases). V lost 3 bases and J 7 bases, leaving 15 bases between the germline ends. The CDR3 has 15 amino acids. The germline CDR1 and CDR2 sequences are KGHDR and SFDVKD.